This T cell receptor beta chain was sequenced during a study of T cell responses to AZD1222 COVID-19 vaccine. Study-level findings and limits: Two doses of AZD1222 preceded a rise in Spike-specific TCR breadth and depth. Baseline seropositives among AZD1222 recipients totaled only five or six.

Assay: immunoSEQ multiplex PCR; the TCRdb copy retains only in-frame clones and omits some. This sample has just under 85,000 clones; more than 70% occur once, and the top ten carry about 8.7%. This clone was detected a few times. Its antigen is unidentified. There are 13 residues in the CDR3. V was shortened by 3 bases and J by 7 bases, with 12 bases between the two germline ends. Germline V CDR1 and CDR2: MDHEN, SYDVKM. This TCR was sampled from an adult in good health. The specimen comprised peripheral blood, sampled on day 0 of AZD1222 vaccination. This chain joins TRBV28 and TRBJ1-1; D is perhaps TRBD1 (5 bases). As DNA, the CDR3 is TGTGCCAGCAGTTTGAGTCGGGACGGTGAAGCTTTCTTT. This encodes CASSLSRDGEAFF. The whole variable domain, remainder taken from reference TRBV28 and TRBJ1-1, is DVKVTQSSRYLVKRTGEKVFLECVQDMDHENMFWYRQDPGLGLRLIYFSYDVKMKEKGDIPEGYSVSREKKERFSLILESASTNQTSMYLCASSLSRDGEAFFGQGTRLTVV.